Listed here are 20 T cell receptor beta chains from one sample, sequenced in a study of spatial heterogeneity in lung cancer. Overall study findings and caveats: Expanded intratumoral alpha and beta TCR counts tracked tumor mutation counts.

Time point reported: sample taken at primary tumor resection. TCRdb reprocessed the 5' RACE reads via MiXCR and lists one record per CDR3 protein. The sample yields around 13,000 distinct CDR3 sequences, 6% to 8.5% seen once. Their antigens remain unidentified. This material consisted of lung tumor tissue, taken at surgery. The receptors come from a female donor with early-stage non-small cell lung cancer.

In this sample, this clonotype turned up many times. The rearrangement links TRBV20-1 to TRBJ2-7, with D perhaps matching TRBD2 (5 bases). V was cut by 3 bases and J by 2 bases, with 17 bases left in between. This CDR3 is built from 15 residues. The germline gives CDR1 DFQATT, CDR2 SNEGSKA (reference sequence). The CDR3, as DNA: TGCAGTGCTAGTGATCGGGCTAGCCTCACCTACGAGCAGTACTTC. This translates into CSASDRASLTYEQYF.

In this sample, this clonotype is medium-sized. V gene TRBV28 combines with J gene TRBJ1-4, with D possibly matching TRBD1 (6 bases). This CDR3 comprises 13 residues. Germline CDR1 and CDR2: MDHEN and SYDVKM. V lost 3 bases, J lost 7 bases, and 9 bases lay in between. This chain's CDR3 is CASSLGALEKLFF. CDR3 coding DNA: TGTGCCAGCAGTTTGGGGGCTCTTGAAAAACTGTTTTTT.

At least ten counts were recorded for this clonotype. The CDR3 region has the DNA TGTGCCAGCAGTGCCCCTGACGGGATGTGGGAGACCCAGTACTTC. Protein: CASSAPDGMWETQYF. The chain has TRBV3-1 and TRBJ2-5, with D perhaps matching TRBD2 (5 bases). The CDR3 length is 15 residues. V was clipped by 6 bases and J by 5 bases, with 19 bases between them. Per germline, CDR1 LGHDT and CDR2 YNNKEL (reference sequence).

This clonotype was counted many times. The genes are TRBV7-9 and TRBJ1-1, with TRBD1 identical over 7 bases. This CDR3 is built from 14 residues. Losses at the gene ends were 7 bases for V and 4 bases for J; bases not matched to a gene: 9. CDR1 SEHNR and CDR2 FQNEAQ come from the germline V gene (reference sequence). This CDR3 is CASNSGTVFTEAFF. The CDR3 nucleotides are TGTGCCAGCAACTCCGGGACAGTGTTCACTGAAGCTTTCTTT.

This clonotype was detected ten times or more. The gene calls are TRBV3-1 and TRBJ2-3; 7 bases agree with TRBD2. With 5 bases clipped from V and 0 bases from J, the junction kept 2 bases outside the gene matches. Per the germline V gene, CDR1 is LGHDT and CDR2 is YNNKEL (reference sequence). The CDR3 has 14 amino acids. The CDR3 protein is CASSYSGSTDTQYF. The CDR3 DNA is TGTGCCAGCAGCTATAGCGGGAGCACAGATACGCAGTATTTT.

The chain uses TRBV28 and TRBJ2-7, with D possibly being TRBD2 (6 bases). This CDR3 region has 15 residues. Germline V CDR1 and CDR2: MDHEN, SYDVKM. Trimming shortened V by 3 bases and J by 0 bases, and 12 bases separated the two germline ends. The CDR3 sequence: CASSFPGTGSYEQYF. CDR3 nucleotide sequence: TGTGCCAGCAGTTTCCCGGGGACTGGCTCCTACGAGCAGTACTTC.

This clonotype was seen ten or more times. The V call is TRBV28, the J call TRBJ2-1; weak D call: TRBD1 (6 bases). V was shortened by 4 bases and J by 4 bases, with 14 bases between the two germline ends. The CDR3 has 15 residues. Germline assignment: CDR1 MDHEN and CDR2 SYDVKM. The CDR3 spells CASSYRAGIYNEQFF. The CDR3 nucleotides read TGTGCCAGCAGTTACAGGGCCGGAATTTACAATGAGCAGTTCTTC.

This clonotype has a count of ten or more. V is TRBV6-5 and J is TRBJ2-1; D is possibly TRBD2 (6 bases). This CDR3 has 13 amino acids. V was trimmed by 6 bases and J by 4 bases, leaving 10 bases between them. Germline CDR1 and CDR2: MNHEY and SVGAGI. The DNA of the CDR3 is TGTGCCAGCAGGGGACTCGGGTACAATGAGCAGTTCTTC. Translated: CASRGLGYNEQFF.

Many counts were recorded for this clonotype. V gene TRBV28 combines with J gene TRBJ2-2; 7 bases agree with TRBD1. Germline values: CDR1 MDHEN, CDR2 SYDVKM. Unmatched junction bases numbered 5, after V lost 10 bases and J lost 3 bases. This CDR3 is 13 amino acids long. For the CDR3, the DNA is TGTGCCATCAAGACAGGGTACACCGGGGAGCTGTTTTTT. The encoded protein is CAIKTGYTGELFF.

This clonotype was counted at least ten times. The V and J genes are TRBV10-2 and TRBJ1-4; maybe TRBD1 (5 bases). CDR1 and CDR2 from the germline V gene are WSHSY and SAAADI. V was cut by 6 bases and J by 2 bases, with 10 bases left in between. This CDR3 has 14 amino acids. CDR3 residues: CASSRGPTNEKLFF. In DNA form, the CDR3 reads TGCGCCAGCAGCCGGGGACCTACTAATGAAAAACTGTTTTTT.

This clonotype showed up many times. The V and J genes are TRBV7-2 and TRBJ2-2; the D call may be TRBD1 or TRBD2 (5 bases each). The CDR3 has 16 residues. The germline V gene has CDR1 SGHTA and CDR2 FQGNSA. V lost 5 bases and J lost 0, with 13 bases in between. The CDR3 DNA follows: TGTGCCAGCAGCCCCGGGGCGCGGGCGAACACCGGGGAGCTGTTTTTT. This sequence encodes CASSPGARANTGELFF. Complete variable domain (other parts from reference TRBV7-2 and TRBJ2-2): GAGVSQSPSNKVTEKGKDVELRCDPISGHTALYWYRQSLGQGLEFLIYFQGNSAPDKSGLPSDRFSAERTGGSVSTLTIQRTQQEDSAVYLCASSPGARANTGELFFGEGSRLTVL.

This clonotype was seen many times. The J gene is TRBJ2-7, the V gene TRBV20-1; D gene unclear. This CDR3 comprises 13 residues. V lost 3 bases and J lost 7, with 16 bases in between. Germline CDR1 reads DFQATT; CDR2 reads SNEGSKA (reference sequence). Written as DNA, the CDR3 is TGCAGTGCTAGCCCCGGGCCTCGAGTGGAGCAGTACTTC. Its translation is CSASPGPRVEQYF.

This clonotype has ten or more counts. The chain uses TRBV28 and TRBJ2-7, with D hard to call. This CDR3 contains 13 residues. V was cut by 9 bases and J by 0 bases, with 12 bases left in between. The V gene's germline CDR1 is MDHEN and CDR2 SYDVKM. CDR3 coding DNA: TGTGCCAGTTCAGGTGTGGGCTCCTACGAGCAGTACTTC. Its protein product is CASSGVGSYEQYF.

J is TRBJ2-2 and V is TRBV5-5; D unclear. The V end lost 3 bases, the J end lost 11 bases, and 11 bases lay between the germline ends. CDR1 and CDR2 from the germline V gene are SGHKS and YYEKEE (reference sequence). This CDR3 comprises 12 residues. The CDR3 is CASSWAPYELFF. The CDR3, as DNA: TGTGCCAGCAGCTGGGCCCCCTATGAGCTGTTTTTT.

By proportion, this clonotype is medium-sized. The rearrangement links TRBV12-3 or TRBV12-4 to TRBJ1-3, with TRBD1 matching 8 bases. The CDR3 sequence is 13 residues long. J lost 4 bases, V lost 8 bases, and 4 bases had no gene match. CDR3 residues: CASARTGGNTIYF. CDR3 DNA sequence: TGTGCCAGCGCCCGGACAGGGGGAAACACCATATATTTT.

This clonotype was observed at least ten times. The chain combines TRBV5-6 with TRBJ2-6, with D uncertain. The germline gives CDR1 SGHDT, CDR2 YYEEEE. The CDR3 runs to 15 residues. Trimming removed 4 bases from V and 0 bases from J, with 8 bases in between. The CDR3 spells CASSLDASGANVLTF. The DNA of the CDR3 is TGTGCCAGCAGCCTCGATGCCTCTGGGGCCAACGTCCTGACTTTC. Variable domain in full (rest from reference TRBV5-6 and TRBJ2-6): DAGVTQSPTHLIKTRGQQVTLRCSPKSGHDTVSWYQQALGQGPQFIFQYYEEEERQRGNFPDRFSGHQFPNYSSELNVNALLLGDSALYLCASSLDASGANVLTFGAGSRLTVL.

The CDR3 reads CASSSSDTGELFF. As DNA, the CDR3 is TGTGCCAGCAGTAGCAGCGACACCGGGGAGCTGTTTTTT. The V call is TRBV12-3 or TRBV12-4, the J call TRBJ2-2; unclear D gene. Trimming took off 5 bases at V and 3 bases at J, with 7 bases between the two ends. This CDR3 has 13 amino acids.

The sample holds many counts of this clonotype. The CDR3 DNA sequence: TGTGCCAGCAGCGAACCCCACCGGGACACCCAGCATTTT. It specifies CASSEPHRDTQHF. This chain joins TRBV28 and TRBJ1-5, with D maybe TRBD1 (6 bases). CDR3 length equals 13 residues. Trimming removed 6 bases from V and 11 bases from J, with 17 bases in between. Germline V gene sequence: CDR1 MDHEN, CDR2 SYDVKM. Looking up the rest from reference TRBV28 and TRBJ1-5 gives the full variable domain: DVKVTQSSRYLVKRTGEKVFLECVQDMDHENMFWYRQDPGLGLRLIYFSYDVKMKEKGDIPEGYSVSREKKERFSLILESASTNQTSMYLCASSEPHRDTQHFGDGTRLSIL.

The CDR3 sequence: CAISESVTAGAFF. The CDR3 nucleotides read TGTGCCATCAGTGAGTCGGTTACGGCCGGAGCTTTCTTT. This rearrangement joins TRBV10-3 to TRBJ1-1; D gene uncertain. Trimming removed 0 bases from V and 10 bases from J, with 12 bases in between. CDR1 is ENHRY, CDR2 SYGVKD, per germline. This CDR3 contains 13 residues.

This clonotype was picked up many times. V gene TRBV5-1 combines with J gene TRBJ2-7, with D maybe TRBD1 (6 bases). Germline V CDR1 and CDR2: SGHRS, YFSETQ. The CDR3 has 15 residues. V was shortened by 0 bases and J by 3 bases, with 13 bases between the two germline ends. CDR3 in amino acids: CASSLDAGAYYEQYF. CDR3 in DNA: TGCGCCAGCAGCTTGGATGCAGGGGCATACTACGAGCAGTACTTC. The entire variable domain, with the rest obtained from reference TRBV5-1 and TRBJ2-7, is as follows: KAGVTQTPRYLIKTRGQQVTLSCSPISGHRSVSWYQQTPGQGLQFLFEYFSETQRNKGNFPGRFSGRQFSNSRSEMNVSTLELGDSALYLCASSLDAGAYYEQYFGPGTRLTVT.